The clone carrying this T cell receptor (beta chain) was seen at least ten times. What it recognizes is unknown. Indicated treatment: randomized to nivolumab then ipilimumab (arm A) or the reverse (arm B). Assay: immunoSEQ multiplex PCR; the TCRdb copy retains only in-frame clones and omits some. This table holds approximately 2,700 clones, 18% found once. The sample belongs to a study of sequential checkpoint blockade in melanoma. Study details: Matched biopsies came pretreatment and at week 13 for approximately 22 patients. Regarding the study as a whole: Response in arm A was associated with pretreatment TIL clonality. PD-L1 staining and CD8+ counts, not mutational load, tracked tumor T-cell clonality.

The V gene lost 4 bases and the J gene lost 7 bases, with 12 bases spanning the gap. The CDR3 sequence is 13 residues long. The chain combines TRBV7-1 with TRBJ2-3; D not resolved. TRBV7-1 is noted as an ORF with a role that remains uncertain. Sample: tumor tissue (inferred from file names), taken from a patient given nivolumab and ipilimumab in sequence. The clonotype was recovered from a human donor with melanoma. Here the CDR3 DNA reads TGTGCCAGCAGCTTAAGTCCTGCCTATACGCAGTATTTT. It is translated as CASSLSPAYTQYF.